This T cell receptor (beta chain) appears in the sequencing data of a study of PD-1 blockade in classical Hodgkin lymphoma. Assay: immunoSEQ multiplex PCR; the TCRdb copy retains only in-frame clones and omits some. The data show approximately 65,000 clones, roughly nine tenths seen once. Specified time point: cycle 4 day 1 (C4D1), after five to seven weeks of nivolumab. After autologous stem cell transplantation all patients relapsed, and prior brentuximab vedotin exposure differed between cohorts. Germline V gene lookup returns CDR1 SNHLY and CDR2 FYNNEI. This CDR3 region has 15 residues. The V and J ends lost 6 bases and 5 bases respectively, with 16 bases between them.

The specimen comprised peripheral blood mononuclear cells (PBMCs), sampled before the fourth cycle of nivolumab. The TCR was taken from a human donor with classical Hodgkin lymphoma. The rearrangement links TRBV2 to TRBJ1-4, with a possible D match to TRBD1 (5 bases). CDR3 sequence reads: CASRPGDGLNEKLFF. Here the CDR3 DNA reads TGTGCCAGCAGGCCTGGGGACGGACTAAATGAAAAACTGTTTTTT.